The clone carrying this TCR beta chain was observed at least ten times. Trimming cost V 1 base and J 2 bases, with 11 bases left between them. The CDR3 contains 14 residues. The germline gives CDR1 DFQATT, CDR2 SNEGSKA (reference sequence). This sample stems from a study of T cells after yellow fever vaccination. Via MiXCR, TCRdb re-called the 5' RACE reads, giving one row per CDR3 protein. The sample has 170,000 or so distinct CDR3 sequences; over 7% are singletons. The origin of this receptor is a man in his late teens or twenties who received the YFV17D yellow fever vaccine. The rearrangement links TRBV20-1 to TRBJ1-1, with a weak D call TRBD1 (5 bases). Sequenced here: CD8+ T cells sorted from PBMCs, sampled 45 days after the yellow fever booster vaccination. CDR3 amino acids: CSARALDRNTEAFF. CDR3 DNA sequence: TGCAGTGCTAGAGCCCTTGACAGAAACACTGAAGCTTTCTTT.